This T cell receptor (beta chain) was identified in a study of CD8+ T cells in alopecia areata (dated by TCRdb to 2016 to 2019). A note on the overall study: The study used high-throughput TCRbeta sequencing to examine T cell clonal expansion in alopecia areata, in both the C3H/HeJ mouse model and human patients. Human TCRbeta sequencing covered scalp tissue and sorted CD4+ and CD8+ peripheral blood T cells from patchy and totalis/universalis alopecia areata patients and healthy controls. Scalp clonality was compared across normal scalp (n=4), patchy alopecia areata scalp (n=8), and alopecia totalis/universalis scalp (n=8). RNA was extracted with the PAXgene miRNA kit for fixed scalp, the miRNeasy kit for PBMCs, and the RNeasy kit for mouse skin. TCRbeta CDR3 regions were amplified by immunoSEQ multiplex PCR with 35 Vbeta forward and 13 Jbeta reverse primers. Results and caveats for the whole study, not just this receptor: Shared TCR sequences between patients were less evident than in mice, which may be partly attributable to HLA diversity in the patient population. Compared with normal scalp, lesional scalp, particularly in alopecia totalis/universalis, had higher clonality and more expanded CD8+ clones, which suggests antigenic drive. Unlike mouse skin, which is dominated by gammadelta T cells, normal human skin has resident alphabeta T cells that are also sequenced, and this complicates analysis of the scalp TCR repertoire.

CDR1 and CDR2 (ENHRY, SYGVKD) derive from the germline V gene. From its cysteine to its phenylalanine, the CDR3 spans 12 amino acids. Only the CDR3 portion is preserved as DNA: 36 bases, with reading frame beginning at the first base. The junction shows trimming of 11 bases on V and 6 bases on J, plus 14 bases between the germline ends. Of note for this clone: Its cognate antigen has yet to be identified. No base quality values were provided; no much bigger clone lies one nucleotide off.

PBMCs were separated by density centrifugation and stained for CD3, CD4 and CD8, after which CD4+ and CD8+ T cells were sorted on a FACSAria. Scalp biopsies and blood samples were obtained from unaffected controls. Receptors were amplified or captured by the immunoSEQ multiplex PCR assay. To provide template for TCR sequencing, every sample had RNA extracted and reverse transcribed into cDNA. First-strand cDNA was synthesized with SuperScript III using a 2:1 mix of oligo-dT and random hexamers. A synthetic immune receptor repertoire was used to assess amplification bias, and residual bias was removed computationally. The paper's data handling went like this. Raw reads were preprocessed to remove errors, and CDR3 was defined by IMGT conventions from the conserved cysteine to phenylalanine. Clonality was calculated as 1 minus Shannon entropy normalized by log2 of the number of productive unique TCRs. Scalp TCRbeta sequences were cross-referenced with sorted blood CD4 and CD8 repertoires so that the CD4 or CD8 identity of scalp clones could be inferred. TCRdb retrieved this table from immuneACCESS and kept in-frame rearrangements only. Not all clones are present; in checked studies, unresolved V genes account for under half, and no reason is known for the remainder. Clone size and the V and J calls come from that table; the DNA yielded D and trimming. This sample holds some 100,000 clones; less than 70% were observed only once. The ten largest clones capture around 2.7% of the sample.

The chain uses TRBV10-3 and TRBJ1-5; no D segment can be confidently identified. This clonotype originated in a human donor in good health. Sequencing was carried out using CD4+ T cells sorted from blood. The sequenced DNA is TGTGCCTTGCCTGAGGTTGTTCAGCCCCAGCATTTT. This translates into CALPEVVQPQHF.